Listed below are T cell receptor beta chains from one sample, sequenced in a study of blood T cell repertoires in COVID-19. TCRdb's table, derived via immunoSEQ multiplex PCR, lists solely in-frame clones and lacks some. Found here are some 130,000 clones, more than 70% of them singletons; the top ten hold about 9.4%. The sample taken for sequencing was peripheral blood. The receptors originated from a man in his fifties with acute or convalescent COVID-19. Both conserved end residues are part of each CDR3. A D gene is named only where the DNA matches it firmly. Size tells how often a clone was seen (once, few, many) or the class of an expanded clone, and some rows leave it out.

clone size,V gene,D gene,J gene,CDR3 protein,CDR3 DNA
.,TRBV5-1,TRBD1,TRBJ2-3,CASSLGSGRGTDTQYF,TGCGCCAGCAGCTTAGGGTCCGGCAGGGGGACAGATACGCAGTATTTT
.,TRBV5-4,.,TRBJ2-7,CASSLGSDTYEQYF,TGTGCCAGCAGCTTGGGGTCGGACACCTACGAGCAGTACTTC
.,TRBV5-1,.,TRBJ1-3,CASSFKGSGNTIYF,TGCGCCAGCAGCTTTAAGGGGTCTGGAAACACCATATATTTT
once,TRBV5-1,TRBD1,TRBJ1-2,CASSPRPDRGYTGYTF,TGCGCCAGCAGCCCACGCCCGGACAGGGGCTATACTGGCTACACCTTC
.,TRBV29-1,.,TRBJ2-7,CSVAPRGAYEQYF,TGCAGCGTTGCTCCTCGGGGTGCCTACGAGCAGTACTTC
.,TRBV11-2,TRBD1,TRBJ1-1,CASSPGDRENTEAFF,TGTGCCAGCAGCCCCGGTGACAGGGAGAACACTGAAGCTTTCTTT
once,TRBV6-1,.,TRBJ1-5,CASSEGSGGIQPQHF,TGTGCCAGCAGTGAAGGAAGCGGAGGGATTCAGCCCCAGCATTTT
.,TRBV5-1,.,TRBJ2-5,CASSFRETQYF,TGCGCCAGCAGCTTCAGGGAGACCCAGTACTTC
.,TRBV15,.,TRBJ1-1,CATSRSSTGNTEAFF,TGTGCCACCAGCAGATCCTCGACAGGCAACACTGAAGCTTTCTTT
.,TRBV5-6,.,TRBJ1-2,CASSWEGRGTF,TGTGCCAGCAGCTGGGAAGGCCGGGGGACCTTC
.,TRBV2,TRBD2,TRBJ2-1,CASSASSGSIEQFF,TGTGCCAGCAGTGCGTCTAGCGGGAGTATCGAGCAGTTCTTC